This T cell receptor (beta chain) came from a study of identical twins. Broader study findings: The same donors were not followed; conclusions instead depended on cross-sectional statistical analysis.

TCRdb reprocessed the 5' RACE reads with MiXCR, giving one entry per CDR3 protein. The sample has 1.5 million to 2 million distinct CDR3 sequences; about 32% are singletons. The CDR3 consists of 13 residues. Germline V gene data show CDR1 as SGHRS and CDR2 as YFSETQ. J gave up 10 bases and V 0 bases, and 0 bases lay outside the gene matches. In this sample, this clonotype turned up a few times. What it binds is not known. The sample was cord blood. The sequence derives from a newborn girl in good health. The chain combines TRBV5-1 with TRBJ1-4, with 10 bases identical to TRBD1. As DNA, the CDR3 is TGCGCCAGCAGCTTGGGGGACAGGGGAAAACTGTTTTTT. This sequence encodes CASSLGDRGKLFF.